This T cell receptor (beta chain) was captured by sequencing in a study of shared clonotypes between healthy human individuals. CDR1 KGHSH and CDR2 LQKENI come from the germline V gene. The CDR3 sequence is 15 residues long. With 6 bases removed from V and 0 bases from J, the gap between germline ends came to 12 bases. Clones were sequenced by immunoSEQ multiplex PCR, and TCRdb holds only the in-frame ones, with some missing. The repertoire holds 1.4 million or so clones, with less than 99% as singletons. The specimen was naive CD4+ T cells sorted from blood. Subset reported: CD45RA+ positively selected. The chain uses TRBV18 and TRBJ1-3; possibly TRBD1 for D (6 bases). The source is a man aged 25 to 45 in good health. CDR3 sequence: CASSQTGVSGNTIYF. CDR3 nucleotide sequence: TGTGCCAGCTCTCAGACAGGCGTCTCTGGAAACACCATATATTTT. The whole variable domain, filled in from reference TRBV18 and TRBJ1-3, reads NAGVMQNPRHLVRRRGQEARLRCSPMKGHSHVYWYRQLPEEGLKFMVYLQKENIIDESGMPKERFSAEFPKEGPSILRIQQVVRGDSAAYFCASSQTGVSGNTIYFGEGSWLTVV.